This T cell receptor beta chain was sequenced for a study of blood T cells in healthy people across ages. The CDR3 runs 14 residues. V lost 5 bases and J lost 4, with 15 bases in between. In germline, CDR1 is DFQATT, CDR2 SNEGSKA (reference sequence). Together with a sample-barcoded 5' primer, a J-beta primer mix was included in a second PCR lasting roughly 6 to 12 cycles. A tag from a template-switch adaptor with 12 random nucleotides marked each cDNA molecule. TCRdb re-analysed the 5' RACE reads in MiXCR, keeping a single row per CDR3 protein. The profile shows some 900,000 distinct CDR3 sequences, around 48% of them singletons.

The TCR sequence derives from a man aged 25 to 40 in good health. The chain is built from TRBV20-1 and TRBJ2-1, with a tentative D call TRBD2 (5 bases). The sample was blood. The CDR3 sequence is CSALSGLGYNEQFF. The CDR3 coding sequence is TGCAGTGCTCTATCAGGACTGGGTTACAATGAGCAGTTCTTC.